Listed below are T cell receptor beta chains from one sample, sequenced in a study of blood T cell repertoires in COVID-19. Method: immunoSEQ multiplex PCR; TCRdb's copy keeps in-frame clones and lacks some. The repertoire holds about 310,000 clones, with 90% as singletons. Sequencing used peripheral blood. All receptors derive from a woman aged 30 to 39 with COVID-19, enrolled during active disease. Each CDR3 is given with its conserved first and last residue. Fields, in order: clone size, D gene, J gene, V gene, CDR3 DNA, CDR3 protein. The D gene is left open where the match is weak. Clone size is stated in some rows and not others, as once, few, many or a class when expanded.

. | . | TRBJ2-1 | TRBV7-2 | TGTGCCAGCAGCGGTGATCTAGCGATTGAGCAGTTCTTC | CASSGDLAIEQFF
. | . | TRBJ2-6 | TRBV5-1 | TGCGCCAGCAGCTTGGGGCCCATCTCTGGGGCCAACGTCCTGACTTTC | CASSLGPISGANVLTF
. | TRBD1 | TRBJ1-5 | TRBV28 | TGTGCCAGCAGTTTAGACAGGGGCCACAATCAGCCCCAGCATTTT | CASSLDRGHNQPQHF
. | TRBD2 | TRBJ2-1 | TRBV7-2 | TGTGCCAGCAGCAACCATCTGGGAGCCGGGAGGTTCTATGAGCAGTTCTTC | CASSNHLGAGRFYEQFF
. | TRBD1 | TRBJ1-5 | TRBV28 | TGTGCCAGCAGTTTCCCGACAGGGACAAGCCAGCCCCAGCATTTT | CASSFPTGTSQPQHF
. | . | TRBJ2-1 | TRBV6-5 | TGTGCCAGCACTCCAGAAGGCGGGATGCAGTTCTTC | CASTPEGGMQFF
. | TRBD1 | TRBJ1-2 | TRBV6-5 | TGTGCCAGCAGTCCGCGACAGGGACGATTGGGCTACACCTTC | CASSPRQGRLGYTF
. | . | TRBJ1-1 | TRBV12-5 | TGTGCTAGTGGTGGGGATCCCACAGGGAGAGAGGGTGAAGCTTTCTTT | CASGGDPTGREGEAFF
. | TRBD1 | TRBJ1-3 | TRBV28 | TGTGCCAGCAGTCGACAGGGAGCTGGAAACACCATATATTTT | CASSRQGAGNTIYF
. | . | TRBJ1-1 | TRBV6-2/TRBV6-3 | TGTGCCAGCAGTCACCGGACAAGCCGTGGGGCTGAAGCTTTCTTT | CASSHRTSRGAEAFF
. | . | TRBJ1-1 | TRBV4-1 | TGCGCCAGCAGCCAAGTCACAGACACTGAAGCTTTCTTT | CASSQVTDTEAFF
. | TRBD1 | TRBJ1-1 | TRBV13 | TGTGCCAGCAGCTTATTGGCTTGGTCGGTGGACAGGAAGGCTGAAGCTTTCTTT | CASSLLAWSVDRKAEAFF
. | . | TRBJ1-1 | TRBV6-5 | TGTGCCAGCAGTTACCGCCAGGAGAACACTGAAGCTTTCTTT | CASSYRQENTEAFF
once | TRBD1 | TRBJ2-5 | TRBV29-1 | TGCAGCGTTCCTGTGACAGGGGGCAGAGCCCAGTACTTC | CSVPVTGGRAQYF
. | TRBD2 | TRBJ2-1 | TRBV18 | TGTGCCAGCTCACCACCGGCGGGAGCTTACAATGAGCAGTTCTTC | CASSPPAGAYNEQFF
once | TRBD1 | TRBJ1-1 | TRBV5-1 | TGCGCCAGCAGCATGGGACAGGGAAGGTCTGAAGCTTTCTTT | CASSMGQGRSEAFF
. | TRBD1 | TRBJ1-1 | TRBV5-1 | TGCGCCAGCAGCTTGCGACAGGGGCCTGAAGCTTTCTTT | CASSLRQGPEAFF
. | TRBD1 | TRBJ1-2 | TRBV19 | TGTGCCAGTAGTCTCGGGACAGTGCCCACCTTCTATGGCTACACCTTC | CASSLGTVPTFYGYTF
. | . | TRBJ1-2 | TRBV11-2 | TGTGCCAGCAGCCTTGGAAGGGGTCGAGGTGGCTACACCTTC | CASSLGRGRGGYTF
once | TRBD1 | TRBJ2-7 | TRBV29-1 | TGCAGCGTCCGACCCCCGGGACAGTCCTACGAGCAGTACTTC | CSVRPPGQSYEQYF
. | . | TRBJ2-6 | TRBV11-3 | TGTGCCAGCAGCGAACAGGGTGATGGGGCCAACGTCCTGACTTTC | CASSEQGDGANVLTF
. | TRBD2 | TRBJ2-7 | TRBV7-2 | TGTGCCAGCAGCTCTGCCGGGACTACGAATTACTTC | CASSSAGTTNYF
. | . | TRBJ1-6 | TRBV19 | TGTGCCAGTAGTATCGAACAGGATAATTCACCCCTCCACTTT | CASSIEQDNSPLHF
. | TRBD1 | TRBJ1-2 | TRBV5-6 | TGTGCCAGCAGATACTCGACAGGGATTGGTAACTATGGCTACACCTTC | CASRYSTGIGNYGYTF
. | TRBD2 | TRBJ2-5 | TRBV4-1 | TGCGCCAGCAGCCACCAATCCGGGAGGGTCCGACGACAAGAGACCCAGTACTTC | CASSHQSGRVRRQETQYF
. | TRBD2 | TRBJ2-3 | TRBV5-1 | TGCGCCAGCAGCTTAGGACTAGTCCAGGAAGATACGCAGTATTTT | CASSLGLVQEDTQYF
. | . | TRBJ1-1 | TRBV6-5 | TGTGCCAGCACCCGGGACTCCTGGAACACTGAAGCTTTCTTT | CASTRDSWNTEAFF
. | TRBD1 | TRBJ2-7 | TRBV5-1 | TGCGCCAGCAGCTTTAACCGGGACAGCTCCTACGAGCAGTACTTC | CASSFNRDSSYEQYF
few | TRBD1 | TRBJ1-2 | TRBV27 | TGTGCCAGCAGTTCCCGAATCCGGGACAGGGGCAACTATGGCTACACCTTC | CASSSRIRDRGNYGYTF
. | TRBD2 | TRBJ2-3 | TRBV9 | TGTGCCAGCAGCGTAGACGAGGGGACTAGCGGGAGAAAAGATACGCAGTATTTT | CASSVDEGTSGRKDTQYF
few | TRBD2 | TRBJ2-2 | TRBV5-1 | TGCGCCAGCAGCATACGCGCGGGAGGGCCAACCGGGGAGCTGTTTTTT | CASSIRAGGPTGELFF
. | . | TRBJ2-1 | TRBV12-3/TRBV12-4 | TGTGCCAGCAGCCGGCCTACTAGGAATGAGCAGTTCTTC | CASSRPTRNEQFF
. | TRBD1 | TRBJ1-1 | TRBV27 | TGTGCCAGCAGCTCGGACAGGGGGCCTGAAGCTTTCTTT | CASSSDRGPEAFF
once | TRBD2 | TRBJ2-1 | TRBV30 | TGTGCCTGTAATAGCGGGAGGGCATACAATGAGCAGTTCTTC | CACNSGRAYNEQFF
. | TRBD1 | TRBJ1-1 | TRBV6-1 | TGTGCCAGCAGTGAATTGACAGGGGGCACGACTGAAGCTTTCTTT | CASSELTGGTTEAFF
. | . | TRBJ1-1 | TRBV15 | TGTGCCACCAGCAGAGTTGGGGCAATGAACACTGAAGCTTTCTTT | CATSRVGAMNTEAFF
once | . | TRBJ1-3 | TRBV7-9 | TGTGCCAGCAGCTCCGACTCCCGACGAAACACCATATATTTT | CASSSDSRRNTIYF
. | TRBD2 | TRBJ2-1 | TRBV13 | TGTGCCAGCAGCCAAGGGACTAGCGGGTGGGGTTACAATGAGCAGTTCTTC | CASSQGTSGWGYNEQFF
. | TRBD2 | TRBJ2-7 | TRBV19 | TGTGCCAGTAGTAGCACTAGCGGCAACTCCTACGAGCAGTACTTC | CASSSTSGNSYEQYF
. | TRBD1 | TRBJ2-7 | TRBV5-1 | TGCGCCAGCAGCCTTGGACAGGGCAGGTACGAGCAGTACTTC | CASSLGQGRYEQYF
. | TRBD1 | TRBJ2-3 | TRBV7-9 | TGTGCCAGCAGCTTGACAGGGGATGGCACAGATACGCAGTATTTT | CASSLTGDGTDTQYF
. | TRBD1 | TRBJ1-4 | TRBV5-5 | TGTGCCAGCAGCCTGGGACAGGGGTACAACAGCATTAATGAAAAACTGTTTTTT | CASSLGQGYNSINEKLFF
. | . | TRBJ1-1 | TRBV29-1 | TGCAGCGGGGGTAGTGGCACTGAAGCTTTCTTT | CSGGSGTEAFF
once | TRBD1 | TRBJ2-3 | TRBV7-2 | TGTGCCAGCAGCCAGGACAGGGGATCTATCAGAGATACGCAGTATTTT | CASSQDRGSIRDTQYF
. | TRBD1 | TRBJ1-4 | TRBV10-3 | TGTGCCATCAGTGATTCGGGACAGCCTAATGAAAAACTGTTTTTT | CAISDSGQPNEKLFF
. | TRBD1 | TRBJ2-7 | TRBV27 | TGTGCCAGCAGTTTAGCGGGGACAGGTTCCTACGAGCAGTACTTC | CASSLAGTGSYEQYF
. | . | TRBJ1-6 | TRBV19 | TGTGCCCCCAAACCCGAGGTGAATTCACCCCTCCACTTT | CAPKPEVNSPLHF
. | . | TRBJ2-3 | TRBV18 | TGTGCCAGCTCACCAGTTGGGGGGATGGATACGCAGTATTTT | CASSPVGGMDTQYF
. | . | TRBJ1-4 | TRBV30 | TGTGCCTGGAGTGTACGGGAGGGTGAAAAACTGTTTTTT | CAWSVREGEKLFF
. | TRBD1 | TRBJ2-7 | TRBV30 | TGTGCCTGGAGGCGGGGTCTTGGACAGGGGAGCCACGAGCAGTACTTC | CAWRRGLGQGSHEQYF
. | . | TRBJ2-7 | TRBV6-6 | TGTGCCAGCAGTTTGCGGGAATCCTACGAGCAGTACTTC | CASSLRESYEQYF
. | . | TRBJ1-2 | TRBV4-2 | TGTGCCAGCAGCCAAGAAGAGACAGCTCCTAACTATGGCTACACCTTC | CASSQEETAPNYGYTF
. | . | TRBJ1-5 | TRBV2 | TGTGCCAGCAGTGAATCGGGAGGAGGCAATCAGCCCCAGCATTTT | CASSESGGGNQPQHF
once | . | TRBJ1-4 | TRBV7-8 | TGTGCCAGCAGCCCCCTCGGGGAAAAACTGTTTTTT | CASSPLGEKLFF
. | TRBD2 | TRBJ2-1 | TRBV11-2 | TGTGCCGTACGACTAGCGGGGTTCAATGAGCAGTTCTTC | CAVRLAGFNEQFF
once | TRBD1 | TRBJ1-2 | TRBV19 | TGTGCCAGTAACGTACAGGGGGCCTATGGCTACACCTTC | CASNVQGAYGYTF
. | . | TRBJ2-1 | TRBV7-2 | TGTGCCAGCAGCTCGAAGAGCTCCTACAATGAGCAGTTCTTC | CASSSKSSYNEQFF
. | . | TRBJ1-2 | TRBV15 | TGTGCCACCAGCAGAGAACCAGGGACAACCTATGGCTACACCTTC | CATSREPGTTYGYTF